These 16 T cell receptor beta chains came from one sample sequenced in a study of T cells in Graves' hyperthyroidism and ophthalmopathy. Amplification of TCR beta CDR3 regions used RNA as the template. Using the HTBI primer set, a first-round RT-PCR was run on the TCR CDR3. One entry per CDR3 protein, called by TCRdb with MiXCR from the multiplex PCR reads. The top ten hold roughly a sixth of the sample, which has about 720,000 distinct CDR3 sequences, around a sixth seen once. Source material: blood. Receptor source: a woman between 50 and 59 years old with Graves' hyperthyroidism that later progressed to Graves' ophthalmopathy.

This clonotype was detected many times. The chain recombines TRBV7-2 with TRBJ2-1, with TRBD2 as a possible D gene (5 bases). V was shortened by 1 base and J by 4 bases, with 23 bases between the two germline ends. CDR1 SGHTA and CDR2 FQGNSA come from the germline V gene. CDR3 length: 19 amino acids. Written as DNA, the CDR3 is TGTGCCAGCAGCTTAGGAGGTGGACTGGCGGAAGATTTTTACAATGAGCAGTTCTTC. Translating gives CASSLGGGLAEDFYNEQFF.

This clonotype was counted a few times. CDR3 nucleotide sequence: TGCAGCGCCGGGGGGACGGGTAATGAAAAACTGTTTTTT. Its translation is CSAGGTGNEKLFF. The gene calls are TRBV29-1 and TRBJ1-4; D might be TRBD1 (5 bases). Germline loops: CDR1 SQVTM, CDR2 ANQGSEA. There are 13 residues in the CDR3. The V end lost 7 bases, the J end lost 4 bases, and 13 bases lay between the germline ends.

As to this clonotype: A much bigger clone sits one base away, suggesting this may be a read error. The chain carries TRBV11-2 and TRBJ1-3; D is possibly TRBD1 (5 bases). The germline CDR1 and CDR2 sequences are SGHAT and FQNNGV. This CDR3 spans 17 amino acids. CDR3 loop: CASSLSRVQDSGTTIYF. The CDR3 DNA sequence: TGTGCCAGCAGCTTATCCCGGGTACAGGACTCTGGAACCACCATATATTTT.

This clonotype is a singleton in its sample. This sequence joins TRBV11-2 and TRBJ2-1, with a weak D call TRBD2 (7 bases). The V gene's germline CDR1 is SGHAT and CDR2 FQNNGV. The CDR3 loop spans 14 amino acids. V was pared by 10 bases and J by 3 bases, with 16 bases between. CDR3 region: CATAIGGGYNEQFF. The CDR3 bases are TGTGCCACCGCTATAGGGGGGGGCTACAATGAGCAGTTCTTC.

With respect to this clonotype: Possible read error: a much larger clone is one base away. The chain combines TRBV20-1 with TRBJ2-1, with D unresolved. CDR1 and CDR2 (germline): DFQATT, SNEGSKA (reference sequence). Between the trimmed V and J ends, which lost 6 bases and 0 bases, there was a span of 9 bases. The CDR3 runs to 13 residues. The CDR3 loop reads CSATEYSYNEQFF. CDR3 sequence (DNA): TGCAGTGCCACAGAGTACTCCTACAATGAGCAGTTCTTC.

This clonotype has a count of ten or more. This sequence joins TRBV12-3 or TRBV12-4 and TRBJ2-7; weak D call: TRBD2 (6 bases). Trimming cost V 6 bases and J 2 bases, with 11 bases left between them. CDR3 length equals 13 residues. CDR3 coding DNA: TGTGCCAGCAGGGCGGGGTCCCCCTACGAGCAGTACTTC. It translates to CASRAGSPYEQYF.

The sample holds many counts of this clonotype. The genes are TRBV2 and TRBJ1-1; tentative D call: TRBD1 (6 bases). V lost 7 bases and J 1 base, leaving 13 bases between the germline ends. CDR1 is SNHLY and CDR2 is FYNNEI in the germline V gene. The CDR3 runs to 14 residues. The CDR3, as DNA: TGTGCCAGCAATGTACAGGGTGCGAACACTGAAGCTTTCTTT. Its translation is CASNVQGANTEAFF.

DNA of the CDR3: TGTGCCAGCAGTGAGGGGGACAGGGGCAATCAGCCCCAGCATTTT. Encoded protein: CASSEGDRGNQPQHF. V usage is TRBV25-1 and J usage is TRBJ1-5; 9 nucleotides align to TRBD1. The germline CDR1 and CDR2 sequences are MGHDK and SYGVNS. The CDR3 contains 15 residues. V dropped 3 bases and J dropped 2; count of bases not matched to a gene: 2.

This sequence joins TRBV9 and TRBJ2-2; no firm D call. CDR3 size: 14 residues. The germline V and J ends were trimmed by 1 base and 1 base, with 5 bases remaining between them. In germline, CDR1 is SGDLS, CDR2 YYNGEE. CDR3 coding DNA: TGTGCCAGCAGCGTAAACAGGAACACCGGGGAGCTGTTTTTT. Its protein is CASSVNRNTGELFF.

This chain uses TRBV12-5 with TRBJ1-1; D uncertain. This CDR3 region has 13 residues. V shed 3 bases and J shed 4 bases, with 9 bases lying between them. Germline assignment: CDR1 LGHNT and CDR2 FRNRAP. CDR3: CASGFPGSTEAFF. CDR3 DNA sequence: TGTGCTAGTGGTTTCCCCGGGAGCACTGAAGCTTTCTTT. The full variable domain, completed using reference TRBV12-5 and TRBJ1-1, is DARVTQTPRHKVTEMGQEVTMRCQPILGHNTVFWYRQTMMQGLELLAYFRNRAPLDDSGMPKDRFSAEMPDATLATLKIQPSEPRDSAVYFCASGFPGSTEAFFGQGTRLTVV.

This clonotype was detected only a few times. This sequence joins TRBV12-3 or TRBV12-4 and TRBJ2-7; no clear D. The length of the CDR3 is 16 residues. Trimming removed 6 bases at V and 2 bases at J, with 20 bases between. This CDR3 is CASSRRLDGYAYEQYF. In DNA form, the CDR3 reads TGTGCCAGCAGCCGCCGGCTCGATGGGTACGCCTACGAGCAGTACTTC.

V and J are TRBV9 and TRBJ2-7; weak D call: TRBD2 (6 bases). The CDR3 totals 15 residues. Germline CDR1 SGDLS, CDR2 YYNGEE. The V end was cut by 0 bases, the J end by 3 bases, with 13 bases between. The CDR3 here is CASSVGLASDYEQYF. The CDR3 bases are TGTGCCAGCAGCGTAGGGCTAGCGTCGGACTACGAGCAGTACTTC.

This clonotype was detected ten times or more. This chain links TRBV2 with TRBJ2-3, with TRBD2 matching 10 bases. This CDR3 has 17 residues. CDR1 is SNHLY, CDR2 FYNNEI, per germline. The ends lost 0 bases at V and 2 bases at J; junction bases unmatched: 5. The CDR3 region is CASSEAVSGGITDTQYF. The DNA for the CDR3 is TGTGCCAGCAGTGAAGCCGTTAGCGGGGGGATCACAGATACGCAGTATTTT.

This clonotype was detected only a few times. CDR3 sequence: CASRAVEGSKNIQYF. CDR3 nucleotide sequence: TGTGCCAGCAGAGCCGTAGAGGGGTCCAAAAACATTCAGTACTTC. The chain recombines TRBV6-1 with TRBJ2-4; D tentatively reads TRBD1 or TRBD2 (5 bases each). The germline V gene has CDR1 MNHNS and CDR2 SASEGT. The CDR3 loop spans 15 amino acids. V was pared by 6 bases and J by 2 bases, with 14 bases between.

This chain uses TRBV15 with TRBJ2-7, with no clear D. CDR1 is LNHNV, CDR2 YYDKDF, per germline (reference sequence). The CDR3 totals 16 residues. V lost 0 bases and J lost 3, with 15 bases in between. The CDR3: CATSRDLGNWDYEQYF. The DNA for the CDR3 is TGTGCCACCAGCAGAGATTTAGGTAACTGGGACTACGAGCAGTACTTC.

In its sample, this clonotype was seen a few times. The rearrangement links TRBV7-9 to TRBJ2-1; 10 positions match TRBD2. CDR1 and CDR2 from the germline V gene are SEHNR and FQNEAQ (reference sequence). The V and J ends lost 2 bases and 10 bases, in that order; junction bases with no gene match: 11. The CDR3 is 16 amino acids. This chain's CDR3 is CASSLLSGGALGEQFF. CDR3 sequence (DNA): TGTGCCAGCAGCTTATTAAGCGGGGGGGCCCTGGGAGAGCAGTTCTTC.